Below, 11 T cell receptor beta chains from the same sample are listed, as sequenced in a study of early T cells in non-severe SARS-CoV-2 infection. Using its own MiXCR run on the 5' RACE reads, TCRdb lists one record per CDR3 protein. The sample lists fewer than 80,000 distinct CDR3 sequences; 12% were seen once. Source material: whole blood. All receptors derive from an adult who was a healthcare worker with PCR-confirmed SARS-CoV-2 infection or an uninfected control (not recorded which).

This clonotype showed up many times. The chain links TRBV7-9 to TRBJ2-1; D unresolved. Germline V CDR1 and CDR2: SEHNR, FQNEAQ (reference sequence). The CDR3 covers 14 residues. The V gene lost 3 bases and the J gene lost 9 bases, with 15 bases spanning the gap. The CDR3 spells CASSLDDGHSEQFF. The CDR3 DNA reads TGTGCCAGCAGCTTGGATGACGGCCATAGTGAGCAGTTCTTC.

This clonotype was counted a few times. The chain combines TRBV11-1 with TRBJ1-1, with D uncertain. This CDR3 is built from 15 residues. CDR1 is SGHAT, CDR2 FQDESV, per germline (reference sequence). V shed 5 bases and J shed 1 base, with 14 bases lying between them. The CDR3 here is CASSNIPLSNTEAFF. The CDR3 region has the DNA TGTGCCAGCAGCAACATCCCTCTGTCGAACACTGAAGCTTTCTTT.

The chain has TRBV12-3 or TRBV12-4 and TRBJ1-1; D not certain. The CDR3 totals 12 residues. V was shortened by 7 bases and J by 7 bases, with 13 bases between the two germline ends. CDR3 amino acids: CASTVDAYEAFF. For the CDR3, the DNA is TGTGCCAGCACGGTGGACGCCTATGAAGCTTTCTTT.

This clonotype was counted many times. The J gene is TRBJ1-5, the V gene TRBV12-3 or TRBV12-4; D call uncertain. This CDR3 is built from 13 residues. Trimming stripped 6 bases from V and 6 bases from J, with 12 bases between. The CDR3 DNA sequence: TGTGCCAGCAGCAGTCCGTTGCTTCAGCCCCAGCATTTT. This sequence encodes CASSSPLLQPQHF.

This clonotype has just a few counts. This chain connects TRBV12-3 or TRBV12-4 to TRBJ2-3; a weak D match, TRBD1 (8 bases). The CDR3 is 14 residues long. V lost 7 bases and J lost 6, with 17 bases in between. CDR3 in DNA: TGTGCCAGCACTCCCACAGGGGGGGACGATACGCAGTATTTT. It translates to CASTPTGGDDTQYF.

This clonotype was seen many times. The rearrangement links TRBV18 to TRBJ2-2; D is unclear. Germline loops: CDR1 KGHSH, CDR2 LQKENI. The CDR3 runs 14 residues. Between the trimmed V and J ends, which lost 3 bases and 5 bases, there was a span of 10 bases. This CDR3 is CASSPRESTGELFF. In DNA form, the CDR3 reads TGTGCCAGCTCACCGAGAGAGTCGACCGGGGAGCTGTTTTTT.

This clonotype was observed at least ten times. This chain joins TRBV7-2 and TRBJ2-1; 9 nucleotides align to TRBD2. J lost 6 bases, V lost 7 bases, and 10 bases had no gene match. CDR3 size: 15 residues. The germline gives CDR1 SGHTA, CDR2 FQGNSA. In DNA, the CDR3 is TGTGCCAGCACTAAATCCGTAGCGGGAGCCAATGAGCAGTTCTTC. Protein product: CASTKSVAGANEQFF.

This clonotype was detected ten times or more. The chain carries TRBV7-8 and TRBJ1-2; maybe TRBD1 (6 bases). The CDR3 has 14 residues. CDR1 is SGHVS, CDR2 FQNEAQ, per germline. Trimming stripped 5 bases from V and 4 bases from J, with 14 bases between. The CDR3 DNA follows: TGTGCCAGCAGCCAAAACAGGGTTGGCTATGGCTACACCTTC. Protein: CASSQNRVGYGYTF. Using reference TRBV7-8 and TRBJ1-2 for the parts outside the CDR3, the full variable domain is GAGVSQSPRYKVAKRGQDVALRCDPISGHVSLFWYQQALGQGPEFLTYFQNEAQLDKSGLPSDRFFAERPEGSVSTLKIQRTQQEDSAVYLCASSQNRVGYGYTFGSGTRLTVV.

In this sample, this clonotype turned up many times. This chain joins TRBV18 and TRBJ2-7, with unresolved D. V lost 1 base and J 2 bases, leaving 9 bases between the germline ends. The CDR3 is 14 residues long. Looked up from germline, CDR1 is KGHSH and CDR2 is LQKENI. The CDR3 nucleotides are TGTGCCAGCTCACCACGGAACGGTGCCTACGAGCAGTACTTC. This gives the protein CASSPRNGAYEQYF.

This clonotype turned up a few times. The chain uses TRBV7-9 and TRBJ2-5, with D possibly being TRBD1 (5 bases). Between the trimmed V and J ends, which lost 5 bases and 4 bases, there was a span of 8 bases. The germline CDR1 and CDR2 sequences are SEHNR and FQNEAQ (reference sequence). The CDR3 is 12 amino acids. CDR3 in amino acids: CASSMQGETQYF. Here the CDR3 DNA reads TGTGCCAGCAGCATGCAGGGAGAGACCCAGTACTTC.

This clonotype was observed a handful of times. This chain uses TRBV6-1 with TRBJ1-2; D is possibly TRBD1 (5 bases). Trimming took off 7 bases at V and 3 bases at J, with 12 bases between the two ends. The CDR3 is made up of 13 amino acids. Per germline, CDR1 MNHNS and CDR2 SASEGT. The CDR3: CASTSGYDYGYTF. CDR3 sequence (DNA): TGTGCCAGCACGTCAGGGTACGACTATGGCTACACCTTC.